A selection of T cell receptor beta chains follows, all from one sample in a study of blood T cell repertoires in COVID-19. The method was immunoSEQ multiplex PCR; TCRdb's version includes in-frame clones alone and lacks a portion of them. The data show 300,000 to 400,000 clones, with approximately 86% seen just once and about 4.2% held by the top ten. Sequencing was done on a sample of PBMCs or T cells enriched from blood (not recorded which). These receptors all stem from a woman between 35 and 50 years old with acute COVID-19. Both conserved end residues are trimmed from each CDR3. Clone size is given for some rows only: seen once, a few or many times, or a class if the clone is expanded.

V: TRBV18
J: TRBJ2-1
size: -
CDR3: ASSPPPDYNEQF

V: TRBV27
J: TRBJ1-4
size: -
CDR3: ASGGRRVEKLF

V: TRBV5-4
J: TRBJ1-1
size: few
CDR3: ASSMGQGDTEAF

V: TRBV7-8
J: TRBJ2-7
size: -
CDR3: ASSFPHKREVSYEQY

V: TRBV11-3
J: TRBJ2-1
size: -
CDR3: ASSPGLALYNEQF

V: TRBV29-1
J: TRBJ1-2
size: -
CDR3: SVVGLTSTAGYT

V: TRBV19
J: TRBJ1-5
size: -
CDR3: ASSTGQGNQPQH

V: TRBV27
J: TRBJ1-2
size: -
CDR3: ASSPGRDRNYGYT

V: TRBV2
J: TRBJ2-1
size: -
CDR3: ASSDGGTAYEQF

V: TRBV29-1
J: TRBJ1-1
size: few
CDR3: SAAGTGGTNTEAF

V: TRBV27
J: TRBJ2-2
size: -
CDR3: ASGTGGLTGELF

V: TRBV5-8
J: TRBJ1-1
size: few
CDR3: ASSLGWDRNTEAF

V: TRBV27
J: TRBJ2-7
size: -
CDR3: ASSLSGGNYEQY

V: TRBV27
J: TRBJ2-5
size: -
CDR3: ASSPRTGRQETQY

V: TRBV10-2
J: TRBJ2-7
size: -
CDR3: ASSVLEGGAKKEQY

V: TRBV11-1
J: TRBJ2-5
size: -
CDR3: ASSFGGRETQY

V: TRBV11-2
J: TRBJ2-7
size: -
CDR3: ASRYGGQASYEQY

V: TRBV28
J: TRBJ2-7
size: -
CDR3: ASSFPLGTSNWGGNSYEQY

V: TRBV4-1
J: TRBJ1-2
size: -
CDR3: ASSQDGGGRTSGYT

V: TRBV29-1
J: TRBJ2-1
size: -
CDR3: SVDPSRTSSNEQF

V: TRBV29-1
J: TRBJ2-1
size: -
CDR3: SVEVAGGENEQF

V: TRBV28
J: TRBJ2-5
size: -
CDR3: ASIPGTGGAGGWQETQY

V: TRBV19
J: TRBJ2-1
size: -
CDR3: ATKGRREGLDEQF

V: TRBV29-1
J: TRBJ1-2
size: -
CDR3: SVLVRSYGYT

V: TRBV29-1
J: TRBJ1-1
size: -
CDR3: SARGGEVTEAF

V: TRBV6-5
J: TRBJ2-7
size: -
CDR3: ASSSGAYEQY

V: TRBV19
J: TRBJ2-7
size: -
CDR3: ASSRFPGQGYEQY

V: TRBV7-9
J: TRBJ2-1
size: -
CDR3: ASSSTGLADNNEQF

V: TRBV6-5
J: TRBJ1-1
size: -
CDR3: ASSAGQANTEAF

V: TRBV7-8
J: TRBJ1-2
size: -
CDR3: ASSPRIWDIINYGYT

V: TRBV10-3
J: TRBJ1-1
size: few
CDR3: AISSVSARTTEAF

V: TRBV4-1
J: TRBJ2-3
size: many
CDR3: ASNLAAGGTDTQY

V: TRBV12-3/TRBV12-4
J: TRBJ2-5
size: once
CDR3: ASSFDRGKTQY

V: TRBV27
J: TRBJ2-5
size: -
CDR3: ASSLSRGGYQETQY

V: TRBV15
J: TRBJ2-2
size: many
CDR3: ATSSPGQGASDTGELF

V: TRBV2
J: TRBJ1-5
size: -
CDR3: ASRKDRDNQPQH

V: TRBV19
J: TRBJ2-1
size: -
CDR3: ASSSQTGTGIPNEQF